The present entry profiles one T cell receptor (beta chain) with its context. This table comes from immunoSEQ multiplex PCR, and its TCRdb copy is limited to in-frame clones, with some not included. The sample lists 200,000 to 250,000 clones; 86% were seen once. In assigning cohorts, the study relied on participant-reported clinical history. The CDR3 extends over 13 amino acids. V lost 5 bases and J lost 5; bases outside the gene matches: 4. Germline assignment: CDR1 LGHDT and CDR2 YNNKEL (reference sequence). The data belong to a study of blood T cell repertoires in COVID-19. Background on the study: COVID-19 samples collected from the United States, Italy and Spain covered acute and convalescent phases.

V and J are TRBV3-1 (or the pseudogene TRBV3-2) and TRBJ1-1; 8 nucleotides agree with TRBD1. Sequencing was carried out using PBMCs or T cells enriched from blood (not recorded which). This TCR was recovered from a middle-aged woman with acute COVID-19. The CDR3 nucleotides are TGTGCCAGCAGCGGGACAGGAGGGACTGAAGCTTTCTTT. Protein sequence: CASSGTGGTEAFF.